The 10 T cell receptor beta chains below come from one sample, sequenced in a study of early T cells in non-severe SARS-CoV-2 infection (dated by TCRdb to about 2021). To prepare the library, 5' RACE was applied. The instrument was a NextSeq 500. TCRdb cleaned the public reads at Q25 with fastp, built clones with MiXCR and kept in-frame beta chains. Merged by CDR3 protein, the rows form single entries marked with the most common genes and DNA. Recorded for this sample are roughly 80,000 distinct CDR3 sequences; about 16% of them occurred a single time. The top ten constitute 2.5% to 3% of the sample. What was sequenced was whole blood. The receptors come from an adult who was a healthcare worker with PCR-confirmed SARS-CoV-2 infection or an uninfected control (not recorded which).

In this sample, this clonotype turned up many times. This chain joins TRBV3-1 and TRBJ2-3, with D possibly being TRBD2 (6 bases). V lost 7 bases to trimming and J lost 0 bases, with 11 bases between them. Germline CDR1 reads LGHDT; CDR2 reads YNNKEL (reference sequence). The CDR3 runs to 14 residues. The CDR3 DNA follows: TGTGCCAGCAAGGCGGGGCCTAGCACAGATACGCAGTATTTT. Its translation is CASKAGPSTDTQYF.

This clonotype was seen many times. The V and J genes are TRBV30 and TRBJ1-4; D gene unclear. Germline CDR1 GTSNPN, CDR2 SVGIG (reference sequence). The CDR3 contains 11 residues. Deletions cut 3 bases from V and 6 bases from J, with 5 bases between. The CDR3 sequence is CAWSGDEKLFF. CDR3 nucleotide sequence: TGTGCCTGGAGCGGGGATGAAAAACTGTTTTTT.

The chain is built from TRBV9 and TRBJ1-1; no reliable D call. Germline CDR1 is SGDLS and CDR2 is YYNGEE. The ends were cut back, 1 base at V and 2 bases at J, with 6 bases in the middle. The length of the CDR3 is 13 residues. The CDR3 nucleotides read TGTGCCAGCAGCGTAAGAACAAACACTGAAGCTTTCTTT. This sequence encodes CASSVRTNTEAFF.

This clonotype appeared many times. V gene TRBV6-6 combines with J gene TRBJ2-1; 14 nucleotides align to TRBD2. The V segment lost 4 bases and the J segment 15 bases; nucleotides outside the gene matches: 14. This CDR3 has 16 residues. Germline CDR1 reads MNHNY; CDR2 reads SVGAGI (reference sequence). The CDR3 loop reads CASSFQPGLAGAFLFF. CDR3 sequence (DNA): TGTGCCAGCAGTTTCCAGCCGGGACTAGCGGGGGCATTCCTGTTCTTC.

This clonotype was counted a few times. This chain links TRBV15 with TRBJ2-1, with TRBD2 identical over 11 bases. From germline, CDR1 is LNHNV and CDR2 YYDKDF (reference sequence). This CDR3 has 16 residues. Germline trimming cut 0 bases from V and 7 bases from J; bases unmatched to any gene: 5. The CDR3 DNA reads as TGTGCCACCAGCAGAGATAGACTAGCGGGAAGAAATGAGCAGTTCTTC. Translating gives CATSRDRLAGRNEQFF.

The chain joins TRBV11-2 to TRBJ2-3; no firm D call. The CDR3 totals 13 residues. The V and J ends lost 1 base and 6 bases respectively, with 8 bases between them. The germline V gene encodes CDR1 SGHAT and CDR2 FQNNGV. CDR3 in amino acids: CASSLGSTDTQYF. The CDR3 bases are TGTGCCAGCAGCTTAGGAAGTACGGATACGCAGTATTTT.

This chain joins TRBV20-1 and TRBJ1-1, with D possibly being TRBD1 (5 bases). V lost 6 bases to trimming and J lost 10 bases, with 15 bases between them. CDR3 length: 11 residues. Germline CDR1 and CDR2: DFQATT and SNEGSKA (reference sequence). The CDR3 nucleotides are TGCAGTGCGGCCCCGCAGGGTAGAGCTTTCTTT. Amino acid sequence: CSAAPQGRAFF.

The rearrangement links TRBV20-1 to TRBJ2-1; no definite D call. Germline V CDR1 and CDR2: DFQATT, SNEGSKA (reference sequence). V lost 0 bases and J lost 4, with 7 bases in between. This CDR3 has 13 residues. The CDR3 DNA reads TGCAGTGCTAGAGATATGTCATACAATGAGCAGTTCTTC. This encodes CSARDMSYNEQFF.

V usage is TRBV11-3 and J usage is TRBJ2-3, with TRBD1 identical over 8 bases. The germline V gene encodes CDR1 SGHNT and CDR2 YENEEA. V was pared by 5 bases and J by 3 bases, with 10 bases of the junction left unmatched. The CDR3 is 16 residues long. The CDR3 DNA reads as TGTGCCAGCAGCCCCGGGGACAGGTTTATTACAGATACGCAGTATTTT. Amino acid sequence: CASSPGDRFITDTQYF.

The rearrangement uses TRBV12-3 or TRBV12-4 and TRBJ1-1; weak D call: TRBD1 (5 bases). There are 15 residues in the CDR3. V lost 2 bases to trimming and J lost 0 bases, with 10 bases between them. This chain's CDR3 is CASSLFRGLNTEAFF. CDR3 coding DNA: TGTGCCAGCAGTTTATTTAGGGGCTTGAACACTGAAGCTTTCTTT.